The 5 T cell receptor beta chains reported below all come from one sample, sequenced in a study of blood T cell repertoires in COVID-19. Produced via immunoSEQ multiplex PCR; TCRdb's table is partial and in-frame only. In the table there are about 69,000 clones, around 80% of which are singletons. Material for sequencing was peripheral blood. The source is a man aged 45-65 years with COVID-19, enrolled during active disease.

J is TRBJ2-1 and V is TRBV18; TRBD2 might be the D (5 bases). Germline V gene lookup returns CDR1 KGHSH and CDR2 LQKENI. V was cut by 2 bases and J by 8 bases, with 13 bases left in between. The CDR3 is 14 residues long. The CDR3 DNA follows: TGTGCCAGCTCACCAATTTCGGGGAATGATGAGCAGTTCTTC. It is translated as CASSPISGNDEQFF.

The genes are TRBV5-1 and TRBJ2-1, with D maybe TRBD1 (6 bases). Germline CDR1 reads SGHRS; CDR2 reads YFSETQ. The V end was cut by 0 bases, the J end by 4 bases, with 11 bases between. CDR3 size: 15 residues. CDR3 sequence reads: CASSLENRVYNEQFF. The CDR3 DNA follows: TGCGCCAGCAGCTTGGAGAACAGGGTTTACAATGAGCAGTTCTTC.

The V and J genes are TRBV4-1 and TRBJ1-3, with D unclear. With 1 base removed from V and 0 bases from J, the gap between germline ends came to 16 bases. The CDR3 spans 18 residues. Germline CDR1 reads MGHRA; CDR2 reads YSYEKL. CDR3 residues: CASSQAGSGPSSGNTIYF. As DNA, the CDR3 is TGCGCCAGCAGCCAAGCTGGGAGCGGGCCCAGCTCTGGAAACACCATATATTTT.

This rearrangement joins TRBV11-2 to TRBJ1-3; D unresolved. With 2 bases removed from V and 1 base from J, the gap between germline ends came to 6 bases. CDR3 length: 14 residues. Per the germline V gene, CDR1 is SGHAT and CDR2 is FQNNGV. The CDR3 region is CASSLPGSGNTIYF. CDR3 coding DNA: TGTGCCAGCAGCTTACCCGGGTCTGGAAACACCATATATTTT.

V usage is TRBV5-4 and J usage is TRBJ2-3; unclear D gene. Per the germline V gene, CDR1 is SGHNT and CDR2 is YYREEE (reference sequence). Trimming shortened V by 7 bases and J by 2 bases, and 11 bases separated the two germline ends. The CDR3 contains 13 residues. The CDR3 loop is CASARENTDTQYF. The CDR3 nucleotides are TGTGCCAGCGCCCGCGAGAACACAGATACGCAGTATTTT.